The present entry profiles one TCR delta chain with its context. The antigen is undetermined. A single base is all that separates this from a far larger clone, so a read error is likely. Other nucleotide sequences from this sample produce the same CDR3. The ends were cut back, 4 bases at V and 0 bases at J, with 11 bases in the middle. CDR3 length equals 14 residues. CDR1 GEAIGNYY and CDR2 EKD come from the germline V gene. A 32-plex genomic DNA assay used primers for all 8 TRDV and 4 TRDJ genes. Adapter PCR followed around 3 barcoding PCR cycles that attached a 12-nucleotide UMI. TCRdb applied CATT to the multiplex PCR reads for clone calling. The table records around 2,400 delta-chain clones, 14% to 15% of them present only once. This sample was taken from a study of DNA immune sequencing with unique molecular identifiers. Overall study context: γδ T cells were magnetically enriched from buffy coats; genomic DNA was sequenced. Fluorescence-activated cell sorting enriched γδ T cells from PBMC.

The study's findings and limits: TRDV2 paired with TRDJ1 was the most common TRD rearrangement among healthy donor clonotypes.

This sequence was found in a human donor in good health. The sequencing sample was made of gamma-delta T cells enriched from blood buffy coat, or unenriched PBMCs (not recorded which). The rearrangement links TRDV2 to TRDJ1; no definite D call. The CDR3 DNA follows: TGTGCCTGTGATTCGGTAGAAAACACCGATAAACTCATCTTT. It codes for CACDSVENTDKLIF.